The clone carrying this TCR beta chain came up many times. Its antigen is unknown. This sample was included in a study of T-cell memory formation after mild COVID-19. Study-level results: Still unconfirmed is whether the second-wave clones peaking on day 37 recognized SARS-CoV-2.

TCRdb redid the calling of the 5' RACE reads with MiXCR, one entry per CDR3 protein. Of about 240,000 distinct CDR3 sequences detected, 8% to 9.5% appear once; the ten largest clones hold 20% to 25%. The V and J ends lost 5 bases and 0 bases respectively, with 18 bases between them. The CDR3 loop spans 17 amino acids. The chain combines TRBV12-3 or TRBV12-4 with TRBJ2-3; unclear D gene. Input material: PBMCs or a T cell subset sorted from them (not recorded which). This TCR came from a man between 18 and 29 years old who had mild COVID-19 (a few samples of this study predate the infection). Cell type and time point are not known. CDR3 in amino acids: CASSTRSGRSSTDTQYF. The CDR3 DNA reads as TGTGCCAGCAGTACCCGGTCGGGCCGCTCTAGCACAGATACGCAGTATTTT.